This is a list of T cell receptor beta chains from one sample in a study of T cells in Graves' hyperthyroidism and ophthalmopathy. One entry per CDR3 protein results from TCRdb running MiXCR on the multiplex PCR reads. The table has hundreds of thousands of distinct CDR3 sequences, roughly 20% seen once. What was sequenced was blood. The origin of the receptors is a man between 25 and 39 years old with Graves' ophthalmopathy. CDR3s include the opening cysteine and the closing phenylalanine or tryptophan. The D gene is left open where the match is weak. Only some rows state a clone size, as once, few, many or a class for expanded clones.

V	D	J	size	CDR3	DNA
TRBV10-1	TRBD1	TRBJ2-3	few	CASSESKTGWRSTDTQYF	TGCGCCAGCAGTGAGTCGAAGACAGGGTGGAGAAGCACAGATACGCAGTATTTT
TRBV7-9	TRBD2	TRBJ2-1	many	CASSTSGGPYNEQFF	TGTGCCAGCAGCACTAGCGGGGGGCCTTACAATGAGCAGTTCTTC
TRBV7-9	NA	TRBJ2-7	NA	CASSDRNEQYF	TGTGCCAGCAGCGACAGGAACGAGCAGTACTTC
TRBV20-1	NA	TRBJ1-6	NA	CSARSQGFRNSPLHF	TGCAGTGCTAGGTCCCAGGGGTTTCGTAATTCACCCCTCCACTTT
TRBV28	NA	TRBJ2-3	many	CASSLPRDSNTDTQYF	TGTGCCAGCAGTTTACCCCGGGACTCAAACACAGATACGCAGTATTTT
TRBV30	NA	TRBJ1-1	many	CAWSVVEKAFF	TGTGCCTGGAGTGTGGTGGAGAAAGCTTTCTTT
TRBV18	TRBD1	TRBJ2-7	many	CASSPNRGQIEQYF	TGTGCCAGCTCACCAAACAGGGGGCAGATCGAGCAGTACTTC
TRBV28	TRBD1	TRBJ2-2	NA	CASSSDPGQGNTGELFF	TGTGCCAGCAGTTCAGATCCGGGACAGGGGAACACCGGGGAGCTGTTTTTT
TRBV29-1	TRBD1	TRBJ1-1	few	CSVGVQGTNTEAFF	TGCAGCGTTGGGGTACAGGGGACGAACACTGAGGCTTTCTTT
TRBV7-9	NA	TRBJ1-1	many	CASSFSGTKNTEAFF	TGTGCCAGCAGCTTCTCCGGGACAAAGAACACTGAAGCTTTCTTT
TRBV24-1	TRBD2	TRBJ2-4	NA	CATSFPGLAGMDIQYF	TGTGCCACCAGCTTCCCGGGACTAGCGGGAATGGACATTCAGTACTTC
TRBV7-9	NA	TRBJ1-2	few	CASSLEGGQEGYTF	TGTGCCAGCAGCTTAGAGGGGGGGCAAGAGGGCTACACCTTC
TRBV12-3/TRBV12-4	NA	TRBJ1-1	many	CASSLSQAREAFF	TGTGCCAGCAGTTTAAGTCAGGCGCGTGAAGCTTTCTTT
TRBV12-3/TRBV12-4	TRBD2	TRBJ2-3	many	CASSLVSGREGTDTQYF	TGTGCCAGCAGTTTAGTTAGCGGGAGGGAGGGCACAGATACGCAGTATTTT
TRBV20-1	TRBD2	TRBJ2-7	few	CSALPHPTSGSFNYYEQYF	TGCAGTGCCCTACCCCACCCTACTAGCGGGAGTTTCAATTACTACGAGCAGTACTTC
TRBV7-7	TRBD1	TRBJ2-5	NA	CASSPDPGTVSETQYF	TGTGCTAGCAGCCCAGACCCCGGGACAGTCTCTGAGACCCAGTACTTC
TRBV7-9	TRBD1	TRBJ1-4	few	CASSSAPGQSNEKLFF	TGTGCCAGCAGCTCCGCCCCGGGACAGTCTAATGAAAAACTGTTTTTT
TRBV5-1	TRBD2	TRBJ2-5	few	CASSLGTSGRRYETQYF	TGCGCCAGCAGCTTGGGGACTAGCGGGAGGCGATATGAGACCCAGTACTTC
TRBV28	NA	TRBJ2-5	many	CASNPDREETQYF	TGTGCCAGCAACCCGGACAGAGAAGAGACCCAGTACTTC
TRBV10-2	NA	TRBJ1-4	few	CASTETPGGTNEKLFF	TGCGCCAGCACCGAAACGCCTGGTGGAACTAATGAAAAACTGTTTTTT
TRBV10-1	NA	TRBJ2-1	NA	CASSEGGQNEQFF	TGCGCCAGCAGTGAAGGGGGGCAAAATGAGCAGTTCTTC
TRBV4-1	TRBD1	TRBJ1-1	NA	CASSRGVQGAIGTEAFF	TGCGCCAGCAGCCGCGGAGTTCAGGGGGCGATCGGCACTGAAGCTTTCTTT
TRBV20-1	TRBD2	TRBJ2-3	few	CSASTLAGYTDTQYF	TGCAGTGCGAGTACTCTAGCGGGGTACACAGATACGCAGTATTTT
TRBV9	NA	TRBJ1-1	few	CASSPPGGGRVTEAFF	TGTGCCAGCAGTCCCCCGGGAGGGGGAAGGGTCACTGAAGCTTTCTTT
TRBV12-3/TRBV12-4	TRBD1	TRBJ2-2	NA	CASSPGQGFTGELFF	TGTGCCAGCAGCCCGGGACAGGGGTTCACCGGGGAGCTGTTTTTT
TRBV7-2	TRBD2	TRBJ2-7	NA	CASSAKLAGGFPYEQYF	TGTGCCAGCAGCGCCAAACTAGCGGGAGGATTTCCCTACGAGCAGTACTTC
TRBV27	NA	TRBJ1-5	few	CASREGAPVNQPQHF	TGTGCCAGCAGAGAGGGAGCCCCGGTCAATCAGCCCCAGCATTTT
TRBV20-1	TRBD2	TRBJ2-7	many	CSARTSGRGGLSYEQYF	TGCAGTGCACGGACTAGCGGGAGAGGGGGACTCTCCTACGAGCAGTACTTC
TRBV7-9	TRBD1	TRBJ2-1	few	CASSAGQGRKNEQFF	TGTGCCAGCAGCGCCGGACAGGGCCGAAAAAATGAGCAGTTCTTC
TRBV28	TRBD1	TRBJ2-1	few	CASGQGDDEQFF	TGTGCCAGCGGACAGGGGGATGATGAGCAGTTCTTC
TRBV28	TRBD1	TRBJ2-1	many	CASSPPSGTETYNEQFF	TGTGCCAGCAGTCCACCGTCCGGGACAGAGACTTACAATGAGCAGTTCTTC
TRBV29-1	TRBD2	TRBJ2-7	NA	CSVEEREAYEQYF	TGCAGCGTGGAGGAGCGGGAGGCCTACGAGCAGTACTTC
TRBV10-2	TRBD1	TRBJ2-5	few	CASSGTGPETQYF	TGCGCCAGCAGCGGGACAGGGCCCGAGACCCAGTACTTC
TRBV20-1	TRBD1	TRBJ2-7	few	CSAYPGQGSYEQYF	TGCAGTGCCTACCCGGGACAGGGGAGCTACGAGCAGTACTTC
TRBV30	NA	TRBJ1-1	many	CAWSPIPGTEAFF	TGTGCCTGGAGTCCGATCCCGGGGACTGAAGCTTTCTTT
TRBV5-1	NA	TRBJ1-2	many	CASSPLMADPASYGYTF	TGCGCCAGCAGCCCGCTGATGGCGGACCCGGCATCCTATGGCTACACCTTC
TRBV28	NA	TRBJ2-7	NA	CASDNRDSYEQYF	TGTGCCAGCGACAACCGGGACTCATACGAGCAGTACTTC
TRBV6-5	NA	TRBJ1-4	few	CASSYRRGNEKLFF	TGTGCCAGCAGTTACCGGCGGGGGAATGAAAAACTGTTTTTT
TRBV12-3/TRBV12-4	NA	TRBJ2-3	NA	CASSPLEGADTQYF	TGTGCCAGCAGCCCTCTTGAGGGGGCAGATACGCAGTATTTT
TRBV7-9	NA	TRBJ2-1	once	CASSLDLYRGPASHNEQFF	TGTGCCAGCAGCTTAGACCTCTACCGGGGCCCGGCTAGCCACAATGAGCAGTTCTTC
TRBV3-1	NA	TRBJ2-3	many	CASSRRVRDTQYF	TGTGCCAGCAGCCGAAGAGTGAGAGATACGCAGTATTTT
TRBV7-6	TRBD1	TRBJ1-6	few	CASTEQGENSPLHF	TGTGCCAGCACCGAACAGGGGGAGAATTCACCCCTCCACTTT
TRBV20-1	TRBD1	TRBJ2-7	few	CSARGRTGANEQYF	TGCAGTGCTAGAGGTCGGACAGGGGCCAACGAGCAGTACTTC
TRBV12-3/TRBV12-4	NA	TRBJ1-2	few	CASSVAGDYGYTF	TGTGCCAGCAGCGTAGCGGGAGACTATGGCTACACCTTC
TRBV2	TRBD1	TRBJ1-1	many	CASSGDRDTEAFF	TGTGCCAGCAGTGGCGACAGGGACACTGAAGCTTTCTTT
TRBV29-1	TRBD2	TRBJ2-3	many	CSVEGLASGSSDTQYF	TGCAGCGTTGAAGGGTTGGCTAGCGGGAGTTCTGATACGCAGTATTTT
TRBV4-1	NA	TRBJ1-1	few	CASSPIWNTEAFF	TGCGCCAGCAGCCCTATTTGGAACACTGAAGCTTTCTTT
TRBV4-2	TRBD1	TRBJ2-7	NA	CASSRDRGQGAYEQYF	TGTGCCAGCAGCCGGGACAGGGGGCAAGGGGCCTACGAGCAGTACTTC
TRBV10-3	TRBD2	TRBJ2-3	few	CAISESSLAGVPDTQYF	TGTGCCATCAGTGAGTCCTCCCTAGCGGGAGTGCCAGATACGCAGTATTTT
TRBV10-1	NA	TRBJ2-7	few	CASRYMDGYEQYF	TGCGCCAGCCGATATATGGACGGCTACGAGCAGTACTTC
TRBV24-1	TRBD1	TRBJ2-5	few	CATSDPGTAETQYF	TGTGCCACCAGTGATCCCGGGACAGCGGAGACCCAGTACTTC